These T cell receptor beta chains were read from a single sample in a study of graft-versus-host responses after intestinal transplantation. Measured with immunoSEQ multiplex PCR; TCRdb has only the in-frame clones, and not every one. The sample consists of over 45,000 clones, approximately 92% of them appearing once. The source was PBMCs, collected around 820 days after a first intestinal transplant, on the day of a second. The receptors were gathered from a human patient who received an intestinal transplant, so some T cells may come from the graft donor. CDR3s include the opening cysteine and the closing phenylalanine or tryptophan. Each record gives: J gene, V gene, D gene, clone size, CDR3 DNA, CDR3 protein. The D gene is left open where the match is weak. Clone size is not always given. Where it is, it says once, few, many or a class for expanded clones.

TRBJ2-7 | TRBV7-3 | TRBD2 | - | TGTGCCAGCAGCCTAGCCACTAGCGGTTCCTACGAGCAGTACTTC | CASSLATSGSYEQYF
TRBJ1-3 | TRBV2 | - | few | TGTGCCAGCAATCCACCTGGAAACACCATATATTTT | CASNPPGNTIYF
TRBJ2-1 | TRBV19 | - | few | TGTGCCAGTAGTTGGGTAGGAAGCGAGCAGTTCTTC | CASSWVGSEQFF
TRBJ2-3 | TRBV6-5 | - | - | TGTGCCAGCAGTTACGGGGGTAGGAGCACAGATACGCAGTATTTT | CASSYGGRSTDTQYF
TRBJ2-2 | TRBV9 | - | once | TGTGCCAGCAGCGTAGCAGCCGGAACCGGGGAGCTGTTTTTT | CASSVAAGTGELFF
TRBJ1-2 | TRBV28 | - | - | TGTGCCAGCACCCACCCTCCGGTTCTTAGCTTCTATGGCTACACCTTC | CASTHPPVLSFYGYTF
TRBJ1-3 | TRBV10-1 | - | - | TGCGCCAGCCCACCCCCTTGGGGGAGGACTGGAAACACCATATATTTT | CASPPPWGRTGNTIYF
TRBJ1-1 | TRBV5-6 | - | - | TGTGCCAGCAGCTTGGAGGGGATGAACACTGAAGCTTTCTTT | CASSLEGMNTEAFF
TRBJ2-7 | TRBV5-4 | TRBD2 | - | TGTGCCAGCAGCTTGGTTAGCGGGAGATCCTACGAGCAGTACTTC | CASSLVSGRSYEQYF
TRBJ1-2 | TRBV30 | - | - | TGTGCCTGGAGTAGTGGCAGGGGATCGTATGGCTACACCTTC | CAWSSGRGSYGYTF
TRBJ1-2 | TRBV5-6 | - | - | TGTGCCAGCAGCTTGTTATCGGGGGCAGGGGGCTACACCTTC | CASSLLSGAGGYTF
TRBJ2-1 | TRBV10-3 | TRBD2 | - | TGTGCCACCCGACTAGCTCCAAGCTCCTACAATGAGCAGTTCTTC | CATRLAPSSYNEQFF
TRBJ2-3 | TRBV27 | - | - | TGTGCCAGCAGTTTAAATCCGAGGCCGGGAGATACGCAGTATTTT | CASSLNPRPGDTQYF
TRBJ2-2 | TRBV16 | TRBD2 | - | TGTGCCAGCAGAACCGGGACTAGCGGGAGCGGGGAGCTGTTTTTT | CASRTGTSGSGELFF
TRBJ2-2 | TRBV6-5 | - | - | TGTGCCAGCAGTTACTCGGTGTTGGGCACCGGGGAGCTGTTTTTT | CASSYSVLGTGELFF
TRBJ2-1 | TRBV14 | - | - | TGTGCCAGCAGCCAAGTAATGCCGCCTCTTACGGGGGAGCAGTTCTTC | CASSQVMPPLTGEQFF
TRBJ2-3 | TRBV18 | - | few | TGTGCCAGCTCCCCGACAGGGACTAGCACAGATACGCAGTATTTT | CASSPTGTSTDTQYF
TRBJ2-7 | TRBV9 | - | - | TGTGCCAGCAGCGTAGGGACGGCTAGCTCCTACGAGCAGTACTTC | CASSVGTASSYEQYF
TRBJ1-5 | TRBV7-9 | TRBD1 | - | TGTGCCAGCAGCTCCCACCCCGACAGGGAGGGGAGTCAGCCCCAGCATTTT | CASSSHPDREGSQPQHF
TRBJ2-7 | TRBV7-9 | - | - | TGTGCCAGCAGCTTAGCGGGGACCTACGAGCAGTACTTC | CASSLAGTYEQYF
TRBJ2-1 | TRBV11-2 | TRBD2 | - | TGTGCCAGCAGCTCAATTAGCGGGAGTCTAACCTACAATGAGCAGTTCTTC | CASSSISGSLTYNEQFF
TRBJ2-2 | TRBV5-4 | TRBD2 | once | TGTGCCAGCAGCTTAGGCGGGAGCACCGGGGAGCTGTTTTTT | CASSLGGSTGELFF
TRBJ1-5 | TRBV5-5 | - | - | TGTGCCAGCAGCTTGGGGGCGCAGGGCAATCAGCCCCAGCATTTT | CASSLGAQGNQPQHF
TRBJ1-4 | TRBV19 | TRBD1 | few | TGTGCCAGTAGTACCTCGACAGGGATTGAAAAACTGTTTTTT | CASSTSTGIEKLFF
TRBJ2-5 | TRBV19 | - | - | TGTGCCAGTAGTTACAAGGCACGGGAGACCCAGTACTTC | CASSYKARETQYF
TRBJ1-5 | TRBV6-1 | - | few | TGTGCCAGCTCTGGGGTGCAGCCCCAGCATTTT | CASSGVQPQHF
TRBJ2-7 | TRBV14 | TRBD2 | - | TGTGCCAGCAGCCAACTATCCGGCCGTAGCGGGAGAACCCCCTACGAGCAGTACTTC | CASSQLSGRSGRTPYEQYF
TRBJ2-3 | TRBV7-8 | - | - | TGTGCCAGCAGCTTAGCGGGTTCAGATACGCAGTATTTT | CASSLAGSDTQYF
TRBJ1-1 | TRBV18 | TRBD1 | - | TGTGCCAGCTCACCGGGACAGGGTGGTCTCACTGAAGCTTTCTTT | CASSPGQGGLTEAFF
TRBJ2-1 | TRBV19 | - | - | TGTGCCAGTAGTGGGCCCGGGGACAATGAGCAGTTCTTC | CASSGPGDNEQFF
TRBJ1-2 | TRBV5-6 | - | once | TGTGCCAGCAGCCCAGCAGTGGGAAACTATGGCTACACCTTC | CASSPAVGNYGYTF
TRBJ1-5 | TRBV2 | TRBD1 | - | TGTGCCAGCAGTTATGACAGGGGAAGGGACCAGCCCCAGCATTTT | CASSYDRGRDQPQHF
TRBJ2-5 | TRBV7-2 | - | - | TGTGCCAGCTCTACGAAAAACGGTCCGGAGACCCAGTACTTC | CASSTKNGPETQYF
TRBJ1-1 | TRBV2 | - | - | TGTGCCAGCAGTGGACCGCTGAACACTGAAGCTTTCTTT | CASSGPLNTEAFF
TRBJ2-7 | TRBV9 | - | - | TGTGCCAGCGTTTGCCGGGACTCTCCCTACGAGCAGTACTTC | CASVCRDSPYEQYF
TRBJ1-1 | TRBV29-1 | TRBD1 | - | TGCAGCGCCGGACAGGGGAACACTGAAGCTTTCTTT | CSAGQGNTEAFF
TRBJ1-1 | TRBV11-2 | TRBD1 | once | TGTGCCAGCAGCTACGACAGGGGACGCGAGGCTTTCTTT | CASSYDRGREAFF
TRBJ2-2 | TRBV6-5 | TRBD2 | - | TGTGCCAGCAGTTACTCGGCGGGGGAGGTCACCGGGGAGCTGTTTTTT | CASSYSAGEVTGELFF
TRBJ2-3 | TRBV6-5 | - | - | TGTGCCAGCAGCCCTTTCCCCCTTGATACGCAGTATTTT | CASSPFPLDTQYF
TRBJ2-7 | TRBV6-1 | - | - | TGTGCCAGCAGGTTTCTCCGGGACCAATCCTACGAGCAGTACTTC | CASRFLRDQSYEQYF
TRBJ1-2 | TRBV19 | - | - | TGTGCCAGTAGCAGCGCCGGACAGTTTTATGGCTACACCTTC | CASSSAGQFYGYTF
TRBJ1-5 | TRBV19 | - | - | TGTGCCAGTAGTAAACCAGGGGCGAGGGGTCAGCCCCAGCATTTT | CASSKPGARGQPQHF
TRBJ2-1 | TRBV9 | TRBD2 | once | TGTGCCAGCAGCGACCCCAAAACGGGAGGCCTCTTAAATGAGCAGTTCTTC | CASSDPKTGGLLNEQFF
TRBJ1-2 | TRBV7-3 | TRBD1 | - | TGTGCCAGCAGCCCCCATGGGGCCGGGACAGGGGGCAATGGCTACACCTTC | CASSPHGAGTGGNGYTF
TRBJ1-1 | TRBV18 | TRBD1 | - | TGTGCCAGCTCGACAGGGGGGAACACTGAAGCTTTCTTT | CASSTGGNTEAFF
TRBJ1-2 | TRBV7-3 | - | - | TGTGCCAGCAGCTCCGCGACAGTCTATGGCTACACCTTC | CASSSATVYGYTF